Listed here are 11 T cell receptor beta chains from one sample, sequenced in a study of control samples from healthy donors and cancer patients. The repertoire was sequenced with immunoSEQ multiplex PCR; TCRdb's copy has only in-frame clones and lacks some. Of about 3,000 clones listed, over 90% are singletons. The material sequenced was PBMCs. These receptors all come from an older man with lung cancer.

The gene calls are TRBV10-2 and TRBJ2-7; D is uncertain. The germline gives CDR1 WSHSY, CDR2 SAAADI. The CDR3 sequence is 12 residues long. The V end lost 3 bases, the J end lost 6 bases, and 9 bases lay between the germline ends. The CDR3 loop reads CASSDPQTEQYF. The CDR3 bases are TGCGCCAGCAGTGACCCCCAGACCGAGCAGTACTTC.

The V gene is TRBV19, the J gene TRBJ2-7, with D hard to call. This CDR3 has 13 amino acids. V lost 7 bases, J lost 2 bases, and 12 bases lay in between. The germline CDR1 and CDR2 sequences are LNHDA and SQIVND (reference sequence). The DNA of the CDR3 is TGTGCCAGTAAACGACCGGAAGCCTACGAGCAGTACTTC. It translates to CASKRPEAYEQYF.

The chain couples TRBV30 to TRBJ2-2; the match to TRBD2 covers 13 bases. CDR3 size: 19 residues. Unmatched junction bases numbered 10, after V lost 0 bases and J lost 3 bases. CDR1 and CDR2 (germline): GTSNPN, SVGIG (reference sequence). The CDR3 nucleotides are TGTGCCTGGAGTGTACTCCGAACTAGCGGGGGGGCGGACACCGGGGAGCTGTTTTTT. It yields the protein CAWSVLRTSGGADTGELFF.

V gene TRBV27 combines with J gene TRBJ2-3; tentatively, D is TRBD2 (6 bases). Trimming took off 6 bases at V and 3 bases at J, with 16 bases between the two ends. The V gene's germline CDR1 is MNHEY and CDR2 SMNVEV (reference sequence). The CDR3 is 15 amino acids. Here the CDR3 DNA reads TGTGCCAGCAGACTCGGAGGGCGCGGGACAGATACGCAGTATTTT. The encoded protein is CASRLGGRGTDTQYF.

The V gene is TRBV18, the J gene TRBJ2-1; weak D call: TRBD1 (6 bases). This CDR3 is 15 amino acids long. The ends were cut back, 6 bases at V and 9 bases at J, with 21 bases in the middle. The germline CDR1 and CDR2 sequences are KGHSH and LQKENI. CDR3 nucleotides: TGTGCCAGCTCTAAAGGGCAGGGGCAGATGACTGAGCAGTTCTTC. This sequence encodes CASSKGQGQMTEQFF.

The V gene is TRBV25-1, the J gene TRBJ1-1; D unresolved. Germline V gives CDR1 MGHDK, CDR2 SYGVNS. V dropped 2 bases and J dropped 5 bases, with 15 bases sitting between them. The CDR3 contains 15 residues. The CDR3 loop reads CASSEAVAPGTEAFF. The CDR3 coding sequence is TGTGCCAGCAGTGAAGCGGTAGCCCCGGGTACTGAAGCTTTCTTT.

This rearrangement joins TRBV6-5 to TRBJ1-2; no clear D gene. The germline gives CDR1 MNHEY, CDR2 SVGAGI. The V and J ends lost 4 bases and 1 base respectively, with 7 bases between them. This CDR3 spans 13 amino acids. In DNA form, the CDR3 reads TGTGCCAGCAGTTCCCTCGGTAACTATGGCTACACCTTC. This encodes CASSSLGNYGYTF.

Only one count was recorded for this clone. The chain couples TRBV14 to TRBJ1-4; D is uncertain. Germline loops: CDR1 SGHDN, CDR2 FVKESK. Trimming pared 4 bases from V and 4 bases from J, leaving 13 bases between. The CDR3 totals 15 residues. The CDR3 DNA reads TGTGCCAGCAGCCTTGGACGGCCGCGTAATGAAAAACTGTTTTTT. Residues: CASSLGRPRNEKLFF.

The rearrangement uses TRBV19 and TRBJ1-2, with 10 nucleotides matching TRBD1. V shed 7 bases, J shed 4 bases, and the junction held 6 bases outside the gene matches. The germline CDR1 and CDR2 sequences are LNHDA and SQIVND (reference sequence). The CDR3 length is 14 residues. The CDR3 coding sequence is TGTGCCAGTACCACCGGGACAGGGGTCTATGGCTACACCTTC. Protein product: CASTTGTGVYGYTF.

The CDR3 region has the DNA TGTGCCAGCAGAGGACAGGGGTTCACCTACAATGAGCAGTTCTTC. The encoded protein is CASRGQGFTYNEQFF. This chain connects TRBV6-5 to TRBJ2-1, with 9 nucleotides matching TRBD1. The junction had 5 bases not matched to a gene; V was cut back by 6 bases and J by 2 bases. CDR3 length equals 15 residues. Germline assignment: CDR1 MNHEY and CDR2 SVGAGI.

The chain employs TRBV9 and TRBJ2-3; no firm D call. Trimming shortened V by 0 bases and J by 4 bases, and 6 bases separated the two germline ends. There are 13 residues in the CDR3. Germline CDR1 reads SGDLS; CDR2 reads YYNGEE. CDR3 in DNA: TGTGCCAGCAGCGTAGAAGTACCAGATACGCAGTATTTT. Its protein product is CASSVEVPDTQYF.